A single sample gave rise to the 19 T cell receptor beta chains below, sequenced in a study of T cells of healthy individuals. TCRdb reprocessed the 5' RACE reads via MiXCR and lists one record per CDR3 protein. Of some 100,000 distinct CDR3 sequences in the sample, roughly 18% were seen once. The receptors stem from a human donor in good health.

In its sample, this clonotype was seen a few times. This chain links TRBV20-1 with TRBJ2-7, with 10 bases that match TRBD1. CDR3 size: 14 residues. Germline values: CDR1 DFQATT, CDR2 SNEGSKA (reference sequence). With 0 bases clipped from V and 3 bases from J, the junction kept 2 bases outside the gene matches. Here the CDR3 DNA reads TGCAGTGCTAGAGAGAGGACAGGGGGCTACGAGCAGTACTTC. It codes for CSARERTGGYEQYF.

In its sample, this clonotype was seen many times. The chain has TRBV20-1 and TRBJ2-5; 9 bases line up with TRBD2. Germline-derived CDR1 and CDR2 are DFQATT and SNEGSKA (reference sequence). V lost 3 bases, J lost 6 bases, and 8 bases stayed unmatched. The length of the CDR3 is 14 residues. The DNA for the CDR3 is TGCAGTGCTAGTGCGGGGGGGGCCGGGAAGACCCAGTACTTC. This sequence encodes CSASAGGAGKTQYF.

The gene calls are TRBV3-1 and TRBJ1-2; 7 bases agree with TRBD1. This CDR3 comprises 14 residues. Germline values: CDR1 LGHDT, CDR2 YNNKEL (reference sequence). The junction had 7 bases not matched to a gene; V was cut back by 4 bases and J by 5 bases. CDR3 loop: CASSPSTGTYGYTF. CDR3 nucleotides: TGTGCCAGCAGCCCCTCGACAGGGACTTATGGCTACACCTTC.

The chain is built from TRBV12-3 or TRBV12-4 and TRBJ1-1; a possible D gene is TRBD1 (6 bases). CDR3 length equals 14 residues. The V end was cut by 5 bases, the J end by 5 bases, with 15 bases between. The CDR3 loop reads CASSITGGATEAFF. The CDR3, as DNA: TGTGCCAGCAGTATTACGGGGGGGGCGACTGAAGCTTTCTTT.

The J gene is TRBJ2-2, the V gene TRBV18; D ambiguous. Trimming cost V 3 bases and J 14 bases, with 16 bases left between them. Germline lookup yields CDR1 KGHSH and CDR2 LQKENI. CDR3 length: 13 amino acids. CDR3 sequence: CASSPINQEFLFF. The CDR3 nucleotides are TGTGCCAGCTCACCGATAAATCAGGAATTTCTGTTTTTT.

Many counts were recorded for this clonotype. V is TRBV5-1 and J is TRBJ2-7; D is unresolved. Per the germline V gene, CDR1 is SGHRS and CDR2 is YFSETQ. V gave up 5 bases and J gave up 3 bases, with 15 bases separating them. This CDR3 is built from 14 residues. CDR3 sequence reads: CASRRTVSNYEQYF. The CDR3 DNA sequence: TGCGCCAGCAGGAGGACGGTTAGCAACTACGAGCAGTACTTC.

V and J are TRBV7-2 and TRBJ2-7; 7 nucleotides agree with TRBD1. CDR1 SGHTA and CDR2 FQGNSA come from the germline V gene. The CDR3 runs to 14 residues. J was trimmed by 0 bases and V by 6 bases; bases with no gene match: 5. CDR3 nucleotide sequence: TGTGCCAGCAGGAGACAGGGTCGCTCCTACGAGCAGTACTTC. Protein sequence: CASRRQGRSYEQYF. Based on the CDR3 plus reference TRBV7-2 and TRBJ2-7, the full variable domain is GAGVSQSPSNKVTEKGKDVELRCDPISGHTALYWYRQSLGQGLEFLIYFQGNSAPDKSGLPSDRFSAERTGGSVSTLTIQRTQQEDSAVYLCASRRQGRSYEQYFGPGTRLTVT.

This clonotype was found a few times. The J gene is TRBJ2-7, the V gene TRBV5-1; TRBD1 might be the D (6 bases). CDR3 length equals 15 residues. Germline V gene sequence: CDR1 SGHRS, CDR2 YFSETQ. The V gene lost 2 bases and the J gene lost 2 bases, with 14 bases spanning the gap. CDR3 loop: CASSFPGTPTYEQYF. DNA of the CDR3: TGCGCCAGCAGCTTTCCCGGGACACCGACCTACGAGCAGTACTTC.

This clonotype has a handful of counts. The V call is TRBV7-8, the J call TRBJ2-2; possibly TRBD2 for D (5 bases). The ends were cut back, 5 bases at V and 5 bases at J, with 12 bases in the middle. The germline CDR1 and CDR2 sequences are SGHVS and FQNEAQ. The length of the CDR3 is 14 residues. The CDR3: CASSLTPGTGELFF. CDR3 in DNA: TGTGCCAGCAGCCTTACCCCGGGAACCGGGGAGCTGTTTTTT.

This clonotype showed up many times. The chain links TRBV20-1 to TRBJ1-2, with D uncertain. Trimming left V 0 bases short and J 4 bases short, with 12 bases between. Germline V gene lookup returns CDR1 DFQATT and CDR2 SNEGSKA (reference sequence). CDR3 size: 14 residues. The CDR3 protein is CSARDWRRTYGYTF. The CDR3 DNA sequence: TGCAGTGCTAGAGATTGGAGGAGAACCTATGGCTACACCTTC.

V gene TRBV7-9 combines with J gene TRBJ1-1; TRBD1 matches at 7 bases. CDR3 length: 13 residues. The germline CDR1 and CDR2 sequences are SEHNR and FQNEAQ (reference sequence). J gave up 3 bases and V 5 bases, and 3 bases lay outside the gene matches. This chain's CDR3 is CASSPGTDTEAFF. CDR3 in DNA: TGTGCCAGCAGCCCCGGGACAGACACTGAAGCTTTCTTT.

This clonotype showed up just a few times. V and J are TRBV5-5 and TRBJ2-1; D might be TRBD1 or TRBD2, each matching 5 bases. The CDR3 consists of 14 residues. Deletions cut 4 bases from V and 6 bases from J, with 14 bases between. Germline values: CDR1 SGHKS, CDR2 YYEKEE (reference sequence). The CDR3 reads CASSAEPGANEQFF. The CDR3 DNA follows: TGTGCCAGCAGCGCCGAACCCGGGGCCAATGAGCAGTTCTTC.

This clonotype was observed a few times. J is TRBJ2-1 and V is TRBV5-1, with D possibly being TRBD2 (6 bases). Germline V lookup: CDR1 SGHRS, CDR2 YFSETQ. The CDR3 runs to 15 residues. V dropped 0 bases and J dropped 9 bases, with 16 bases sitting between them. CDR3 sequence: CASSLVAGSPSEQFF. CDR3 DNA: TGCGCCAGCAGCTTGGTTGCGGGATCCCCAAGTGAGCAGTTCTTC.

Only a few counts were recorded for this clonotype. The gene calls are TRBV20-1 and TRBJ2-7; 7 positions agree with TRBD2. Germline CDR1 DFQATT, CDR2 SNEGSKA (reference sequence). The CDR3 is 12 amino acids. V lost 7 bases to trimming and J lost 0 bases; unmatched junction nucleotides: 3. The CDR3 coding sequence is TGCAGTGGACAGCGGGGCTCCTACGAGCAGTACTTC. This translates into CSGQRGSYEQYF.

This clonotype has just a few counts. The chain couples TRBV7-2 to TRBJ2-2, with a weak D call TRBD1 (5 bases). Germline lookup yields CDR1 SGHTA and CDR2 FQGNSA. The CDR3 covers 13 residues. Trimming stripped 6 bases from V and 4 bases from J, with 9 bases between. The CDR3 sequence is CASRGQGTGELFF. The CDR3 coding sequence is TGTGCCAGCAGAGGGCAGGGCACCGGGGAGCTGTTTTTT.

The J gene is TRBJ2-3, the V gene TRBV6-2 or TRBV6-3; 11 nucleotides agree with TRBD2. Trimming at V came to 6 bases and at J to 3 bases, leaving 2 bases not matched to a gene. The CDR3 loop spans 14 amino acids. The germline gives CDR1 MNHEY, CDR2 SVGEGT. CDR3 bases: TGTGCCAGCAGGCTAGCGGGGGGTACAGATACGCAGTATTTT. Residues: CASRLAGGTDTQYF.

The genes are TRBV7-2 and TRBJ2-7; weak D call: TRBD1 (6 bases). The V and J ends lost 5 bases and 11 bases respectively, with 22 bases between them. Germline V gene data show CDR1 as SGHTA and CDR2 as FQGNSA. There are 14 residues in the CDR3. CDR3 in DNA: TGTGCCAGCAGCCCAGGACAGAACCCTTTAGGGAAGTACTTC. This gives the protein CASSPGQNPLGKYF.

The V and J genes are TRBV7-2 and TRBJ2-3; D is unclear. There are 14 residues in the CDR3. Germline-derived CDR1 and CDR2 are SGHTA and FQGNSA. V gave up 2 bases and J gave up 4 bases, with 10 bases separating them. CDR3 coding DNA: TGTGCCAGCAGCTTAACCGCATTCTCAGATACGCAGTATTTT. As protein: CASSLTAFSDTQYF. Together with reference TRBV7-2 and TRBJ2-3, the CDR3 gives the full variable domain: GAGVSQSPSNKVTEKGKDVELRCDPISGHTALYWYRQSLGQGLEFLIYFQGNSAPDKSGLPSDRFSAERTGGSVSTLTIQRTQQEDSAVYLCASSLTAFSDTQYFGPGTRLTVL.

This clonotype has more than one count but fewer than ten. V usage is TRBV10-3 and J usage is TRBJ2-7; TRBD2 might be the D (5 bases). Germline V gives CDR1 ENHRY, CDR2 SYGVKD. This CDR3 comprises 12 residues. V was trimmed by 8 bases and J by 3 bases, leaving 11 bases between them. CDR3 amino acids: CAIAGRGYEQYF. The CDR3 bases are TGTGCCATCGCCGGACGGGGCTACGAGCAGTACTTC.